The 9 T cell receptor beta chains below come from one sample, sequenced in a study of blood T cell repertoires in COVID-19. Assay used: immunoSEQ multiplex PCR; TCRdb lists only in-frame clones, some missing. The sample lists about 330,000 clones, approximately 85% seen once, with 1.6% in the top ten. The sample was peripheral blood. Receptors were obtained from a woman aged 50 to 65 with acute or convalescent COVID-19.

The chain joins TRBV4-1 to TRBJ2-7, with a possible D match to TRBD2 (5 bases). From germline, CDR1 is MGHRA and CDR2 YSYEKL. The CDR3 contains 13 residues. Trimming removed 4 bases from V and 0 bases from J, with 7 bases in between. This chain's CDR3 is CASSPGISYEQYF. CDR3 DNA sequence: TGCGCCAGCAGCCCCGGGATCTCCTACGAGCAGTACTTC.

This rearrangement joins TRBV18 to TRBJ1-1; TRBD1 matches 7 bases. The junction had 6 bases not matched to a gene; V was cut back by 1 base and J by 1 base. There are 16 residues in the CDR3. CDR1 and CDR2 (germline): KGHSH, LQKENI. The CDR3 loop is CASSPLGTAGNTEAFF. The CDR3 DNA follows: TGTGCCAGCTCACCACTAGGGACAGCAGGGAACACTGAAGCTTTCTTT.

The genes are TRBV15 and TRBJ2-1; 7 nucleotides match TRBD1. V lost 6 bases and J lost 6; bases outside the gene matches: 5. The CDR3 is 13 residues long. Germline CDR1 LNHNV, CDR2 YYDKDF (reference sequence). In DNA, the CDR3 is TGTGCCACCAGGAGGGACAGAGCCAATGAGCAGTTCTTC. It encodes CATRRDRANEQFF. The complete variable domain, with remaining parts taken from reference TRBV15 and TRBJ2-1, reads DAMVIQNPRYQVTQFGKPVTLSCSQTLNHNVMYWYQQKSSQAPKLLFHYYDKDFNNEADTPDNFQSRRPNTSFCFLDIRSPGLGDTAMYLCATRRDRANEQFFGPGTRLTVL.

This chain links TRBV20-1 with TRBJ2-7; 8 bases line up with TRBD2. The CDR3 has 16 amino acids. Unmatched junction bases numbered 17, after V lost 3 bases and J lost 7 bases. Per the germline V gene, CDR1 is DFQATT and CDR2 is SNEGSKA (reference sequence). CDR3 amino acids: CSASAVAGGNGGEQYF. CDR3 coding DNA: TGCAGTGCTAGTGCGGTCGCGGGAGGAAATGGAGGTGAGCAGTACTTC.

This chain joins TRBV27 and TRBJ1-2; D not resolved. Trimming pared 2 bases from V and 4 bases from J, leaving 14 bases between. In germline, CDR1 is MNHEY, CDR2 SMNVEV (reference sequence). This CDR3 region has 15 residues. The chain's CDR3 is CASSLQRPQGYGYTF. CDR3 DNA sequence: TGTGCCAGCAGTTTACAGAGGCCGCAAGGCTATGGCTACACCTTC.

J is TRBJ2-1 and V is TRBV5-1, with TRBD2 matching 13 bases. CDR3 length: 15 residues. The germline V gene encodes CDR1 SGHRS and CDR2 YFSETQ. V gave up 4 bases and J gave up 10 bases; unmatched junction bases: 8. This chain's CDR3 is CASSPLRLAGGEQFF. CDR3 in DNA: TGCGCCAGCAGCCCTCTCCGACTAGCGGGAGGCGAGCAGTTCTTC.

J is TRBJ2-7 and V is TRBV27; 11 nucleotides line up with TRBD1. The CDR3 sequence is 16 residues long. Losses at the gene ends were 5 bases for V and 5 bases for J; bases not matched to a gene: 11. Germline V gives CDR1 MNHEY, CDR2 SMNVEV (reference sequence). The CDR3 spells CASSTPIRDRGNEQYF. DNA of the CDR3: TGTGCCAGCAGTACACCCATCCGGGACAGGGGGAACGAGCAGTACTTC.

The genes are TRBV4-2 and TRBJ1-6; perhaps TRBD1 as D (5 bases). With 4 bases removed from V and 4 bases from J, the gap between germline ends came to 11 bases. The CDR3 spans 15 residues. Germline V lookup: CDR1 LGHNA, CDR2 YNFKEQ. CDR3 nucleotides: TGTGCCAGCAGCCCCCAGACAGAGTATAATTCACCCCTCCACTTT. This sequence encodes CASSPQTEYNSPLHF.

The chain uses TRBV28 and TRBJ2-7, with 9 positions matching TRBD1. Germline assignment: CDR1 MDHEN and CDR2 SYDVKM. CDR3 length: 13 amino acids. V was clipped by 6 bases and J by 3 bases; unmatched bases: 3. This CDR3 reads CASSGQGYYEQYF. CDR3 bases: TGTGCCAGCAGCGGACAGGGGTACTACGAGCAGTACTTC. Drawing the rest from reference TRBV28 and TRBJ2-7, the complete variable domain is DVKVTQSSRYLVKRTGEKVFLECVQDMDHENMFWYRQDPGLGLRLIYFSYDVKMKEKGDIPEGYSVSREKKERFSLILESASTNQTSMYLCASSGQGYYEQYFGPGTRLTVT.